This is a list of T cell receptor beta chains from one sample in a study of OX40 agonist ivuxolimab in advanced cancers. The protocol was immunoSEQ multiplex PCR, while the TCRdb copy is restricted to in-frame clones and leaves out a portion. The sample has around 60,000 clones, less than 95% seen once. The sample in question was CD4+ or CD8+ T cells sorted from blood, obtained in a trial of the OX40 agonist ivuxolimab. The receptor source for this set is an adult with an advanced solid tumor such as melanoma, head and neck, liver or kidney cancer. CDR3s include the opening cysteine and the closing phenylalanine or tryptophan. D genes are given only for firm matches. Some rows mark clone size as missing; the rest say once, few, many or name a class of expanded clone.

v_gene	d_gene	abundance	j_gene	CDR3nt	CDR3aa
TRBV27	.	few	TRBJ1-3	TGTGCCAGCAGTTTATCAGGACAGCAAGGAAACACCATATATTTT	CASSLSGQQGNTIYF
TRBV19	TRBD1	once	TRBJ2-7	TGTGCCAGTAGTTTACCCGGGACAGGGACCGAGCAGTACTTC	CASSLPGTGTEQYF
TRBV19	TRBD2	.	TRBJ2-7	TGTGCCAGTAGTATTACAGCGGGAGGCTTCTCCTACGAGCAGTACTTC	CASSITAGGFSYEQYF
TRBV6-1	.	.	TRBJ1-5	TGTGCCAGCAAGGAGTCAGAGGCTAGTCAGCCCCAGCATTTT	CASKESEASQPQHF
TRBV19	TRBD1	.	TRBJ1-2	TGTGCCAGTAGTATAGCAGGGGGCGGCTATGGCTACACCTTC	CASSIAGGGYGYTF
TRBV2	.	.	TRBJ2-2	TGTGCCAGCAGTGAAGCGCTTCCAACTGGAGGCAGGGACGGGGAGCTGTTTTTT	CASSEALPTGGRDGELFF
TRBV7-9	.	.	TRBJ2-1	TGTGCCAGCAGCTTAGTTGAGCAGTTCTTC	CASSLVEQFF
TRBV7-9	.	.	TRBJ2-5	TGTGCCAGCAGCTTAGTGGAGGGGGCTACGGGGGAGACCCAGTACTTC	CASSLVEGATGETQYF
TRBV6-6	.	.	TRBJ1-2	TGTGCCAGCAGTTACTCCCAGAGATATGGCTACACCTTC	CASSYSQRYGYTF
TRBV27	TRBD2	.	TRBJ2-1	TGTGCCAGCAGTGTTCTCCGGGACTACGGCCTCAATGAGCAGTTCTTC	CASSVLRDYGLNEQFF